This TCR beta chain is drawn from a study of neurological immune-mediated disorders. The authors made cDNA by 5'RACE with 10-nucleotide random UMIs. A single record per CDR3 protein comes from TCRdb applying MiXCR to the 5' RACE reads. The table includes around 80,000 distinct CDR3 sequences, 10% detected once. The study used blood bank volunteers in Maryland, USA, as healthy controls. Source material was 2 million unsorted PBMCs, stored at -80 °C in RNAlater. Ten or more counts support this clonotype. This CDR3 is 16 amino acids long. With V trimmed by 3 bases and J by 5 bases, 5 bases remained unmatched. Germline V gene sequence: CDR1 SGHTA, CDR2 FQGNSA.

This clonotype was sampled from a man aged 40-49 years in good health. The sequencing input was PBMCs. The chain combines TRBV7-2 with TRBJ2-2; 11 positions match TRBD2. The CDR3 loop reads CASSLVAGGRTGELFF. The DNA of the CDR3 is TGTGCCAGCAGCTTGGTAGCGGGGGGGAGGACCGGGGAGCTGTTTTTT.